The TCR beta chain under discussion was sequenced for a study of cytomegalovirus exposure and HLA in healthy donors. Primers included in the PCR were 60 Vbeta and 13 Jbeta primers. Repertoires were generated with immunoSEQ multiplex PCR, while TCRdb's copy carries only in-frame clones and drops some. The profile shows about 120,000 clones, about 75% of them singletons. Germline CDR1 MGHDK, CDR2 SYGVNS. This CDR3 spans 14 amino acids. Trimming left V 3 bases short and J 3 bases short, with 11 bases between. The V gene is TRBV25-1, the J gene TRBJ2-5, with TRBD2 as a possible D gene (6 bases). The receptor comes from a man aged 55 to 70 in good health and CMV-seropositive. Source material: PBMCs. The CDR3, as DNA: TGTGCCAGCAGTGACAGCGGAGGGAAAGAGACCCAGTACTTC. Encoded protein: CASSDSGGKETQYF.